This TCR beta chain derives from a study of blood T cell repertoires in COVID-19 (dated by TCRdb to about 2020). Some background on the complete study: Samples from collaborators originated in the United States, Italy and Spain and spanned both the acute and convalescent phases of COVID-19. The material from the prospective study consisted of cDNA or gDNA derived from T cells, B-cell-depleted T cells, or PBMCs. Subjects who had been exposed to COVID-19, were actively infected with it, or had recovered from it provided the deeply sampled blood TCRbeta repertoires that made up the dataset. The repertoires were made available in a free public database intended to serve as a resource for research on the immune response to SARS-CoV-2. The samples were drawn from the first 160 participants of the ongoing ImmuneRACE study and from 1,200 or so subjects provided by 6 global collaborators. Nearly every sample came with metadata listing a de-identified subject ID, COVID-19 status, age in years and sex. HLA class I and class II types, where available, came from metadata supplied by the sample provider rather than from assay-based typing. Findings and caveats that apply to the study as a whole: The quantity of clinical and demographic metadata differed by source and by participant and was supplied without curation.

The immunoSEQ Assay, a bias-controlled multiplex PCR, was used to amplify TCRbeta CDR3 regions from genomic DNA. The study's own analysis went as follows. The number of nucleated cells in each sample was estimated by amplification of reference gene primers within the assay. To quantify the absolute abundance of each unique TCRbeta CDR3 rearrangement, sequence reads were collapsed and filtered. For each sample, productive Simpson clonality was calculated by taking the square root of Simpson's diversity index across productive rearrangements. Drawn from immuneACCESS, this table holds only the in-frame rearrangements with V and J called that TCRdb kept. Clones are partly lost; checked studies trace under half to an unresolved V gene and leave the rest unexplained. V, J and clone size are taken as reported in that table, and D and trimming were inferred from the DNA itself. The sample yields fewer than 250,000 clones; about four fifths were counted once. Together, the top ten hold less than 2% of the sample.

In regard to this clone: Its antigen remains unidentified. Per-nucleotide qualities are absent, and no much larger clonotype sits a single base away.

Enrolling through a virtual design, the prospective study's participants ranged in age from roughly 18 to 95 years and lived across roughly 24 United States geographic areas. In the prospective study, participants were assigned to cohorts based on the clinical history participants reported in a screening survey and a study questionnaire. For ImmuneRACE Cohort 3, a participant was defined as recovered based on two consecutive negative NP/OP PCR tests, clearance by a healthcare professional, or resolution of symptoms. In the prospective study, whole blood, serum and a nasopharyngeal or oropharyngeal swab were collected from each participant by mobile phlebotomists. Over a roughly 2-month period, participants in the prospective study had the option of providing additional blood draws and questionnaires. Before DNA extraction, prospective study blood samples were shipped either frozen or at room temperature.

The V end loses 0 bases and the J end loses 8 bases, and a stretch of 17 bases separates them. The CDR3 covers 16 residues, taking in both the cysteine and the phenylalanine. The read is trimmed to its CDR3 DNA, 48 bases read in frame from base 1. The germline V gene sets CDR1 to SGDLS and CDR2 to YYNGEE. The chain is encoded by TRBV9 joined to TRBJ1-4; the D gene identity is not certain. The sample was PBMCs or T cells enriched from blood (not recorded which). The receptor's source is a man between 60 and 75 years old who had recovered from COVID-19. The nucleotide sequence reads TGTGCCAGCAGCGTAGCTACCGGCCTGGGAGGCGAAAAACTGTTTTTT. It specifies CASSVATGLGGEKLFF.